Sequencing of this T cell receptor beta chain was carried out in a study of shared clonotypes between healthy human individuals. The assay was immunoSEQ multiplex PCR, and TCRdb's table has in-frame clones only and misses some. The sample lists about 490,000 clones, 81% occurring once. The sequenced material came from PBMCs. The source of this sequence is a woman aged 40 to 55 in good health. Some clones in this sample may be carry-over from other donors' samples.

CDR3 region: CASSSGQGREGEQFF. The CDR3 bases are TGCGCCAGCAGCTCTGGACAGGGACGAGAGGGTGAGCAGTTCTTC. The chain links TRBV5-1 to TRBJ2-1; 8 bases align to TRBD1. The CDR3 is 15 amino acids. The germline V gene encodes CDR1 SGHRS and CDR2 YFSETQ. V gave up 3 bases and J gave up 9 bases; unmatched junction bases: 11.